This T cell receptor beta chain is drawn from a study of cytomegalovirus exposure and HLA in healthy donors. Both 60 Vbeta primers and 13 Jbeta primers went into the PCR. Measured with immunoSEQ multiplex PCR; TCRdb has only the in-frame clones, and not every one. The repertoire has about 150,000 clones, 9.7% of them found once; the top ten carry 1.8%. Trimming removed 1 base at V and 3 bases at J, with 10 bases between. CDR1 SEHNR and CDR2 FQNEAQ come from the germline V gene (reference sequence). The CDR3 is 14 residues long. V is TRBV7-9 and J is TRBJ2-7; D is ambiguous. The sequenced material came from PBMCs. The clonotype originates from a man aged 50-59 years in good health and CMV-seronegative. CDR3 loop: CASSLESYGYEQYF. The CDR3 coding sequence is TGTGCCAGCAGCTTAGAAAGCTACGGCTACGAGCAGTACTTC.